This TCR beta chain was recovered during a study of blood T cell repertoires in COVID-19. The method was immunoSEQ multiplex PCR; TCRdb's version includes in-frame clones alone and lacks a portion of them. The table records roughly 160,000 clones, over 70% of them present only once. This CDR3 contains 13 residues. The germline V gene has CDR1 SGDLS and CDR2 YYNGEE. Trimming pared 4 bases from V and 6 bases from J, leaving 11 bases between. This chain connects TRBV9 to TRBJ2-1; D is perhaps TRBD2 (6 bases). This TCR came from a woman aged 60-70 years who had recovered from COVID-19. Source material: PBMCs or T cells enriched from blood (not recorded which). CDR3 sequence reads: CASSPGTGNEQFF. CDR3 in DNA: TGTGCCAGCAGCCCCGGGACTGGCAATGAGCAGTTCTTC. The full variable domain, its missing parts supplied by reference TRBV9 and TRBJ2-1, is DSGVTQTPKHLITATGQRVTLRCSPRSGDLSVYWYQQSLDQGLQFLIQYYNGEERAKGNILERFSAQQFPDLHSELNLSSLELGDSALYFCASSPGTGNEQFFGPGTRLTVL.